This note documents a single T cell receptor beta chain sequence. Different DNA sequences within this sample yield the same CDR3. Germline V CDR1 and CDR2: KGHSH, LQKENI. V lost 6 bases and J 5 bases, leaving 10 bases between the germline ends. This CDR3 spans 12 amino acids. The source of the sample is a study of blood T cell repertoires in COVID-19. Original processing methods: Reference gene primer amplification yielded estimated nucleated cell counts. TCRdb's table, derived via immunoSEQ multiplex PCR, lists solely in-frame clones and lacks some. The DNA gave D and trimming, while V, J and clone size come from that table. Here the sample spans approximately 290,000 clones, about 85% being singletons.

This chain connects TRBV18 to TRBJ2-5, with D possibly being TRBD1 (6 bases). This sequence originates from a man younger than 35 with active or convalescent COVID-19. Specimen: peripheral blood. The DNA for the CDR3 is TGTGCCAGCTCCCCCAGGGGCGAGACCCAGTACTTC. Translating it yields CASSPRGETQYF.